This T cell receptor (beta chain) was obtained from a study of Graves' ophthalmopathy and Graves' hyperthyroidism. The evidence that diagnosis relied on was clinical symptoms, serum thyroxine, TRAb, thyroid ultrasound and orbital computed tomography. The authors isolated PBMCs from 9.5 to 10 ml of fresh peripheral blood. This clonotype was seen ten or more times. Its antigen is currently unknown. CDR3 length: 13 amino acids. Trimming stripped 3 bases from V and 6 bases from J, with 11 bases between. Overall study results and limits: Blood also carried most expanded thyroid clonotypes exceeding 0.001 frequency. The study's model predicted ophthalmopathy progression at 70.59% sensitivity and about 72% specificity.

RNA served as the template for amplifying TCR beta CDR3 regions. Second-round multiplex PCR came after first-round RT-PCR with HTBI primers. A single record per CDR3 protein comes from TCRdb applying MiXCR to the multiplex PCR reads. Among some 170,000 distinct CDR3 sequences, just under 40% were seen once, and the ten largest hold 8% to 10%. The TCR sequence derives from a man aged 25-45 years with Graves' ophthalmopathy. The material sequenced was peripheral blood. This chain connects TRBV12-3 or TRBV12-4 to TRBJ1-1, with D unresolved. This CDR3 is CASSFTIESEAFF. The CDR3 bases are TGTGCCAGCAGTTTTACTATAGAGTCTGAAGCTTTCTTT.